These 3 T cell receptor beta chains were sequenced from one sample in a study of PD-1 blockade in classical Hodgkin lymphoma. Method: immunoSEQ multiplex PCR; TCRdb's copy keeps in-frame clones and lacks some. The sample records under 40,000 clones, around 90% being singletons. As to time point: newly diagnosed, previously untreated cHL patient sample. Investigators isolated CD4+ T cells from thawed PBMCs through magnetic negative selection. The material sequenced was CD4+ T cells from blood. These receptor sequences come from a human donor with classical Hodgkin lymphoma.

The CDR3 sequence: CASSPPVGTGANVLTF. The CDR3 DNA reads TGTGCCAGCTCACCACCGGTAGGAACTGGGGCCAACGTCCTGACTTTC. The V gene is TRBV18, the J gene TRBJ2-6; D ambiguous. Germline CDR1 is KGHSH and CDR2 is LQKENI. CDR3 length: 16 residues. Trimming left V 0 bases short and J 2 bases short, with 8 bases between.

This chain connects TRBV9 to TRBJ2-2; weak D call: TRBD2 (5 bases). The V end was cut by 0 bases, the J end by 3 bases, with 18 bases between. Germline CDR1 and CDR2: SGDLS and YYNGEE. This CDR3 contains 18 residues. For the CDR3, the DNA is TGTGCCAGCAGCGTAGAGGACTCGCACACTACGGACACCGGGGAGCTGTTTTTT. Encoded protein: CASSVEDSHTTDTGELFF.

In its sample, this clone was seen once. The V gene is TRBV10-2, the J gene TRBJ2-1; D is possibly TRBD2 (6 bases). V gave up 7 bases and J gave up 0 bases, with 10 bases separating them. The CDR3 totals 14 residues. Germline assignment: CDR1 WSHSY and CDR2 SAAADI. CDR3 amino acids: CASKAAGSYNEQFF. The CDR3 region has the DNA TGCGCCAGCAAGGCAGCGGGCTCCTACAATGAGCAGTTCTTC.